The present T cell receptor beta chain was sequenced within a study of cytomegalovirus exposure and HLA in healthy donors. Study conclusions and caveats: Later, an analysis found that common viral pathogens appeared to be linked with several of the most significant clusters. The likely origin of a cluster of highly shared sequence variants was a sequencing artifact. Later examination showed HLA-associated TCR beta chains had greater clonal expansion than equally common others.

Per the germline V gene, CDR1 is MDHEN and CDR2 is SYDVKM. The CDR3 totals 14 residues. With 7 bases clipped from V and 6 bases from J, the junction kept 11 bases outside the gene matches. With respect to this clone: The target antigen is unknown.

The PCR made use of 60 Vbeta and 13 Jbeta primers. Original methodology: In a later analysis, the count reached some 73 million unique TCR beta chains, with 8.5 million to 14 million shared. Sequenced by immunoSEQ multiplex PCR; TCRdb stores in-frame clones only, minus some. That table gives V, J and clone size, and the DNA gave D and trimming. The repertoire shows fewer than 150,000 clones; the top ten hold about 2.1%. The sequence was obtained from a woman in her sixties or seventies in good health and CMV-seronegative. The chain joins TRBV28 to TRBJ2-7; 8 nucleotides match TRBD1. Sequenced input: PBMCs. Written as DNA, the CDR3 is TGTGCCAGCATATCAGGGGGCGGGCTCCTCGAGCAGTACTTC. It is translated as CASISGGGLLEQYF.